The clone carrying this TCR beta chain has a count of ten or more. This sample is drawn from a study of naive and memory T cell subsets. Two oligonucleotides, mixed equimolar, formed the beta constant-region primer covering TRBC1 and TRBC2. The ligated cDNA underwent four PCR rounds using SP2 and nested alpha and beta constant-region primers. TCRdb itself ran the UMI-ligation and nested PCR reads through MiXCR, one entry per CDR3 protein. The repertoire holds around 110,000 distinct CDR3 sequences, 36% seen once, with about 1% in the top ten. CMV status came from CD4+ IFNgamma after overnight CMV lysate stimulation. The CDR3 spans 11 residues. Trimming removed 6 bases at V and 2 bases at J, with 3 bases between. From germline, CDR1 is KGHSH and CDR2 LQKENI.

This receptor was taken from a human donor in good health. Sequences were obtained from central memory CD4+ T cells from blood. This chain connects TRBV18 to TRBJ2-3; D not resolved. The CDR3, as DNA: TGTGCCAGCTCCGCCACAGATACGCAGTATTTT. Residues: CASSATDTQYF. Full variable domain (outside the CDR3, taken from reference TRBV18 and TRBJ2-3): NAGVMQNPRHLVRRRGQEARLRCSPMKGHSHVYWYRQLPEEGLKFMVYLQKENIIDESGMPKERFSAEFPKEGPSILRIQQVVRGDSAAYFCASSATDTQYFGPGTRLTVL.